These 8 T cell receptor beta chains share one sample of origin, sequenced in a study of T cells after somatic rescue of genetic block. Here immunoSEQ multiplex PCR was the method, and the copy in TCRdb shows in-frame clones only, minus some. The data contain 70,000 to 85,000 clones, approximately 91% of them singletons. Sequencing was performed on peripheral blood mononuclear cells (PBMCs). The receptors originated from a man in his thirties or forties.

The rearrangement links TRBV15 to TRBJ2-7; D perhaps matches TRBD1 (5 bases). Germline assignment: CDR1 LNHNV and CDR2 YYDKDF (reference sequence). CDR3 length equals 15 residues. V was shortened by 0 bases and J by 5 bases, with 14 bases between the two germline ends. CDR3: CATSRDLWGVNEQYF. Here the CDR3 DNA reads TGTGCCACCAGCAGAGATCTGTGGGGCGTCAACGAGCAGTACTTC.

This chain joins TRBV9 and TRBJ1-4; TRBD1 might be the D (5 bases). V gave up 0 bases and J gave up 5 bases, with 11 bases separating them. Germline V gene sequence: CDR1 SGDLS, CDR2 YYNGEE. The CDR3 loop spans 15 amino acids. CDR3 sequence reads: CASSVAWGENEKLFF. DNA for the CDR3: TGTGCCAGCAGCGTAGCTTGGGGGGAAAATGAAAAACTGTTTTTT.

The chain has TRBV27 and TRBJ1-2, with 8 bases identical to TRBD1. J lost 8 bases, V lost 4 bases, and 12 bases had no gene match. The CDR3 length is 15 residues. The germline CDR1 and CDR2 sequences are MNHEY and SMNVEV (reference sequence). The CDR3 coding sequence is TGTGCCAGCAGTTCCTACCGGACAGGGTCTATCGGCTACACCTTC. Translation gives CASSSYRTGSIGYTF.

This CDR3 is CASSRSPNTGELFF. In DNA, the CDR3 is TGTGCCAGCAGTCGGTCCCCGAACACCGGGGAGCTGTTTTTT. J is TRBJ2-2 and V is TRBV28; no clear D. Germline V gene data show CDR1 as MDHEN and CDR2 as SYDVKM. The CDR3 is 14 amino acids. Trimming took 5 bases from V and 0 from J, leaving 7 bases between them.

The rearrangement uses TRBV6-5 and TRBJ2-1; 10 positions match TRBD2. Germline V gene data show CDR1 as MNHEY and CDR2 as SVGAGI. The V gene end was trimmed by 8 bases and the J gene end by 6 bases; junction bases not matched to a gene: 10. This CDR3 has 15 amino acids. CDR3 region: CASWRAGGRGNEQFF. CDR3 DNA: TGTGCCAGCTGGAGAGCGGGAGGGCGCGGCAATGAGCAGTTCTTC.

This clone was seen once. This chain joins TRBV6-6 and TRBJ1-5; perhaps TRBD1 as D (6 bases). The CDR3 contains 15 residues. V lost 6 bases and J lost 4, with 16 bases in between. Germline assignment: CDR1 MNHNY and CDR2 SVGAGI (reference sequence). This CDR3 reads CASSPGQLWNQPQHF. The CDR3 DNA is TGTGCCAGCAGCCCAGGACAGCTGTGGAATCAGCCCCAGCATTTT.

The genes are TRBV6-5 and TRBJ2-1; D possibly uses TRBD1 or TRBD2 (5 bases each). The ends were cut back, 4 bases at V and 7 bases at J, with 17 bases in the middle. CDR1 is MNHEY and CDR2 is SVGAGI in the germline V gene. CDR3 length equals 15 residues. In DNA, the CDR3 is TGTGCCAGCAGTTCCAGAGGGACCCCGTGGAATGAGCAGTTCTTC. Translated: CASSSRGTPWNEQFF.

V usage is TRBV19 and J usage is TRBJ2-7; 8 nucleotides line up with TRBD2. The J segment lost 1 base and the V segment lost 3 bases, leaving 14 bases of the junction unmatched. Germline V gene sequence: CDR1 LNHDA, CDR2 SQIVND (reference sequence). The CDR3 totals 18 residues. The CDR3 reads CASSMGLAGFRGSYEQYF. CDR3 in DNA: TGTGCCAGTAGTATGGGCCTAGCGGGTTTCCGGGGGTCCTACGAGCAGTACTTC.